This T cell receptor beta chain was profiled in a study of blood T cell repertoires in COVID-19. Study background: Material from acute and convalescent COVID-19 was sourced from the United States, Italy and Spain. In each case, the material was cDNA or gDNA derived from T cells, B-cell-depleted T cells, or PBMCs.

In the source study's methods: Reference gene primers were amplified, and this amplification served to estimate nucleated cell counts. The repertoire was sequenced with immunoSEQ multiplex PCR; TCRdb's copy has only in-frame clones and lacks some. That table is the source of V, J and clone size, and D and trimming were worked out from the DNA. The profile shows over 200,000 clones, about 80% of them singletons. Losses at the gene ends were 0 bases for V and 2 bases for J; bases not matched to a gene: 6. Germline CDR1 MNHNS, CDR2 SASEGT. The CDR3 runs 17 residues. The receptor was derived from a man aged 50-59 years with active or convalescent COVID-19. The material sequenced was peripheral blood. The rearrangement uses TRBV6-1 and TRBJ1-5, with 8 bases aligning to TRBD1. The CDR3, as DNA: TGTGCCAGCAGTGAAGCGTCCCAGGGGGCCCGCAATCAGCCCCAGCATTTT. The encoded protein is CASSEASQGARNQPQHF.